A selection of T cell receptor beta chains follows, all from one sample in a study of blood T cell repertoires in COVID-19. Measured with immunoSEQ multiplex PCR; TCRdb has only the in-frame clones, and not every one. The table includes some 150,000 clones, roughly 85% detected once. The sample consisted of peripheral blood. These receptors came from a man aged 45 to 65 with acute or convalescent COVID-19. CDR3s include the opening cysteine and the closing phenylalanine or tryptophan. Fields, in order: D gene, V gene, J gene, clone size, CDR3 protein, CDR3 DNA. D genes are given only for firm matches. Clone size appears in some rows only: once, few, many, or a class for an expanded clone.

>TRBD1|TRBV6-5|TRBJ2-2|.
CASSYYLQGGAGELFF
TGTGCCAGCAGTTACTACTTACAGGGGGGAGCCGGGGAGCTGTTTTTT
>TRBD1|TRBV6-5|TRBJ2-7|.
CASSRGQGTYEQYF
TGTGCCAGCAGTAGGGGACAGGGGACCTACGAGCAGTACTTC
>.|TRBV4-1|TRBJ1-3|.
CASSLGSGLTRGNTIYF
TGCGCCAGCAGCCTAGGCTCAGGGCTTACACGTGGAAACACCATATATTTT
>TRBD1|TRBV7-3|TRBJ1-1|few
CASSLGQGLNTEAFF
TGTGCCAGCAGCTTAGGACAGGGCTTGAACACTGAAGCTTTCTTT
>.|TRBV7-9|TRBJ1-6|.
CASSFLGGDANSPLHF
TGTGCCAGCAGCTTCTTAGGAGGGGATGCGAATTCACCCCTCCACTTT
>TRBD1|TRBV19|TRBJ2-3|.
CASSDRDFSDTQYF
TGTGCCAGTAGTGACAGGGATTTTTCAGATACGCAGTATTTT
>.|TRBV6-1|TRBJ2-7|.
CASFKGPYEQYF
TGTGCCAGCTTTAAGGGGCCCTACGAGCAGTACTTC
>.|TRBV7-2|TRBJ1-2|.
CASSPRGFSLNLYGYTF
TGTGCCAGCAGCCCCAGGGGTTTTTCCCTCAACCTCTATGGCTACACCTTC
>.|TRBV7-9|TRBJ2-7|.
CASSLVTAEQYF
TGTGCCAGCAGCTTAGTGACAGCCGAGCAGTACTTC
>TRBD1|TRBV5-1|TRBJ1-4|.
CASSLGTGEKLFF
TGCGCCAGCAGCTTGGGGACAGGGGAAAAACTGTTTTTT
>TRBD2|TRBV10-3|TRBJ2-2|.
CAISGRGGHYDTGELFF
TGTGCCATCAGTGGCCGGGGGGGACACTACGACACCGGGGAGCTGTTTTTT
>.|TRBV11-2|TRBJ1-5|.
CASSPPSGVSNQPQHF
TGTGCCAGCAGCCCGCCTTCGGGTGTTAGCAATCAGCCCCAGCATTTT
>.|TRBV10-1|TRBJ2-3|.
CASSETGNTDTQYF
TGCGCCAGCAGTGAGACAGGCAACACAGATACGCAGTATTTT
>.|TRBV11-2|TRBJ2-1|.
CASSIRTGFSGNEQFF
TGTGCCAGCAGCATCAGAACAGGGTTTTCAGGCAATGAGCAGTTCTTC
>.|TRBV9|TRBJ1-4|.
CASSVGAGVGEKLFF
TGTGCCAGCAGCGTAGGGGCGGGGGTAGGGGAAAAACTGTTTTTT
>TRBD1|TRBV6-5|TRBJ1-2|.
CASSSLDRGNVGYTF
TGTGCCAGCAGTTCCTTGGACAGGGGTAATGTTGGCTACACCTTC
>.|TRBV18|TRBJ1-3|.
CASSQSQETSGNTIYF
TGTGCCAGCTCACAAAGTCAGGAAACCTCTGGAAACACCATATATTTT
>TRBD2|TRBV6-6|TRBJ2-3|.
CASSFSGGSTDTQYF
TGTGCCAGCAGTTTCAGCGGGGGAAGCACAGATACGCAGTATTTT
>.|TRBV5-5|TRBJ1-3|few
CASSLAGGAGNTIYF
TGTGCCAGCAGCTTGGCCGGGGGTGCTGGAAACACCATATATTTT
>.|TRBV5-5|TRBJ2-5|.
CASSWRGGEETQYF
TGTGCCAGCAGTTGGCGAGGGGGAGAAGAGACCCAGTACTTC
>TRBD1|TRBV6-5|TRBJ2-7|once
CASSYSNRGPGYEQYF
TGTGCCAGCAGTTACTCGAACAGGGGGCCAGGCTACGAGCAGTACTTC
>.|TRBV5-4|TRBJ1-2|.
CASRKTAHYGYTF
TGTGCCAGCAGGAAGACAGCTCACTATGGCTACACCTTC
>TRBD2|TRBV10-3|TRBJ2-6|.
CATGTSGSSGANVLTF
TGTGCCACCGGGACTAGCGGGAGCTCTGGGGCCAACGTCCTGACTTTC
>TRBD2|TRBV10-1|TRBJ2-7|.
CASSESGGPSEQYF
TGCGCCAGCAGTGAAAGCGGGGGCCCCTCCGAGCAGTACTTC
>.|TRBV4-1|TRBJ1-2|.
CASSQEFAIGTVNYGYTF
TGCGCCAGCAGCCAAGAGTTTGCAATCGGGACTGTTAACTATGGCTACACCTTC
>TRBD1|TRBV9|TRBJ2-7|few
CASSVLTGGDEQYF
TGTGCCAGCAGCGTATTGACAGGGGGCGACGAGCAGTACTTC
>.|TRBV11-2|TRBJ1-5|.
CASSLGYGSNQPQHF
TGTGCCAGCAGCTTAGGGTACGGGAGCAATCAGCCCCAGCATTTT
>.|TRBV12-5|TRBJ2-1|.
CASGLPHESDEQFF
TGTGCTAGTGGTTTGCCCCATGAGAGCGATGAGCAGTTCTTC
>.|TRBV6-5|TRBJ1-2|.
CASSSTFGYTF
TGTGCCAGTTCATCGACATTTGGCTACACCTTC
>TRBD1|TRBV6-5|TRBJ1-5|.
CASWPTGPSQPQHF
TGTGCCAGCTGGCCGACAGGGCCTAGTCAGCCCCAGCATTTT
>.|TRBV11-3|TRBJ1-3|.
CASSRDFGNTIYF
TGTGCCAGCAGTAGAGATTTTGGAAACACCATATATTTT
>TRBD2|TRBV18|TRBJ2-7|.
CASSPTSEPYEQYF
TGTGCCAGCTCACCGACTAGCGAGCCCTACGAGCAGTACTTC
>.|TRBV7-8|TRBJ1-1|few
CASSLVTGRARTEAFF
TGTGCCAGCAGCTTAGTAACAGGGAGGGCTCGTACTGAAGCTTTCTTT
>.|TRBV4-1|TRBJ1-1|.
CASSQDSNRNTEAFF
TGCGCCAGCAGCCAAGATTCGAACAGGAACACTGAAGCTTTCTTT
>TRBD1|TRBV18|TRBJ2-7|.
CASSPAGGRTYEQYF
TGTGCCAGCTCACCCGCAGGGGGCCGAACCTACGAGCAGTACTTC
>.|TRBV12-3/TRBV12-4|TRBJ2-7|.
CASSLAQGNEQYF
TGTGCCAGCAGTTTAGCGCAGGGAAACGAGCAGTACTTC
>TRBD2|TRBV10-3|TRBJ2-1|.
CAISAGGGAYNEQFF
TGTGCCATCAGTGCCGGCGGGGGGGCCTACAATGAGCAGTTCTTC
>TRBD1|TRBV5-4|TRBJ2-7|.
CATAAYRGSYEQYF
TGTGCCACCGCCGCCTACAGGGGGTCCTACGAGCAGTACTTC
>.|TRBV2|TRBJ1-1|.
CASNRRGWDTEAFF
TGTGCCAGCAATCGTAGGGGATGGGACACTGAAGCTTTCTTT
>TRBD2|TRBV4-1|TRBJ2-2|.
CASSRGLAGRAGELFF
TGCGCCAGCAGCCGGGGACTAGCGGGAAGGGCCGGGGAGCTGTTTTTT
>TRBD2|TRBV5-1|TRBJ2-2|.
CASSFREVAGVVAGELFF
TGCGCCAGCAGCTTTAGAGAGGTAGCGGGAGTGGTGGCCGGGGAGCTGTTTTTT
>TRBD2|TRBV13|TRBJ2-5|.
CASSFRTSGKETQYF
TGTGCCAGCAGCTTTCGGACTAGCGGGAAAGAGACCCAGTACTTC
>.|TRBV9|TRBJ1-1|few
CASSVEKKLGAMNTEAFF
TGTGCCAGCAGCGTAGAGAAGAAGCTAGGGGCTATGAACACTGAAGCTTTCTTT
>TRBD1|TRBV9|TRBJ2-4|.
CASSVSGTGGNIQYF
TGTGCCAGCAGCGTTTCCGGGACAGGGGGAAACATTCAGTACTTC
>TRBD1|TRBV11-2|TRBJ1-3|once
CASSLVEGDRGRGNTIYF
TGTGCCAGCAGCTTAGTGGAGGGGGACAGGGGGCGAGGAAACACCATATATTTT
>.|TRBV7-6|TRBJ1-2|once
CASSLDEGGNYGYTF
TGTGCCAGCAGCTTAGACGAGGGCGGTAACTATGGCTACACCTTC
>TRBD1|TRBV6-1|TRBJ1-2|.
CASNLGQGHGYTF
TGTGCCAGCAACCTGGGACAGGGCCATGGCTACACCTTC
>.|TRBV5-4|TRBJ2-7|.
CASSKDSSYEQYF
TGTGCCAGCAGCAAGGACAGCTCCTACGAGCAGTACTTC
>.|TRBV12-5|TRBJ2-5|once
CASGSSWGGRRETQYF
TGTGCTAGTGGTTCCTCGTGGGGGGGGCGCCGGGAGACCCAGTACTTC
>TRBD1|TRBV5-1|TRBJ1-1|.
CASSQTGGAGDAFF
TGCGCCAGCAGCCAAACAGGGGGCGCGGGAGACGCTTTCTTT
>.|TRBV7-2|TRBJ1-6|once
CASSLGGVRSPLHF
TGTGCCAGCAGCTTAGGGGGAGTGCGATCACCCCTCCACTTT
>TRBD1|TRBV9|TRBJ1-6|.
CASSPISGTGNNSPLHF
TGTGCCAGCAGCCCGATATCCGGGACAGGTAACAATTCACCCCTCCACTTT
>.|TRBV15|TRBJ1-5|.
CATSRDRGIAQPQHF
TGTGCCACCAGCAGAGATCGAGGGATCGCTCAGCCCCAGCATTTT
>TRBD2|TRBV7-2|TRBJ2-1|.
CASSFRTSAYNEQFF
TGTGCCAGCAGCTTTAGGACTAGTGCCTACAATGAGCAGTTCTTC
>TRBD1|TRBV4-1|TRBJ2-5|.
CASSQLTGAQETQYF
TGCGCCAGCAGCCAATTGACAGGGGCCCAAGAGACCCAGTACTTC
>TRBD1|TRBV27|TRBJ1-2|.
CASSLTGANYGYTF
TGTGCCAGCAGTTTGACAGGGGCGAACTATGGCTACACCTTC